The source of this T cell receptor (beta chain) is a study of chemoradiotherapy in HPV16-positive cancers. The repertoire was sequenced with immunoSEQ multiplex PCR; TCRdb's copy has only in-frame clones and lacks some. This table has under 8,000 clones, 65% to 75% appearing once. The CDR3 has 14 residues. J lost 10 bases, V lost 2 bases, and 9 bases had no gene match. Germline CDR1 SGHRS, CDR2 YFSETQ. The sample holds a few counts of this clone. The antigen remains undetermined. Study outcomes and limitations: Candidate HPV-specific clones and E7-related TCR motifs grew in tumor during treatment.

This chain joins TRBV5-1 and TRBJ2-1, with TRBD2 identical over 7 bases. The sequencing here drew on tumor tissue, taken from a patient who underwent chemoradiotherapy. This TCR came from a human donor with HPV-associated anogenital cancer. CDR3 DNA sequence: TGCGCCAGCAGCTTCGGGACTACAAAGGGGGAGCAGTTCTTC. Protein: CASSFGTTKGEQFF.